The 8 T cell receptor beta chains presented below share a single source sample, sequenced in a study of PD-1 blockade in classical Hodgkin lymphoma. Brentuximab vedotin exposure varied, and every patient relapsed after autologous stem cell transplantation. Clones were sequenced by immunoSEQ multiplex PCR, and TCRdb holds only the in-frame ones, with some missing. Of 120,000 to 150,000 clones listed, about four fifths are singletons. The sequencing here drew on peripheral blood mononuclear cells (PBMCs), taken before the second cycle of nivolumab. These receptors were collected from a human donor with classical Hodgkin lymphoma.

CDR3 sequence (DNA): TGTGCCAGCAGCTTAATTTCTGGAAACACCATATATTTT. Residues: CASSLISGNTIYF. This chain uses TRBV7-9 with TRBJ1-3; D is unclear. With 2 bases removed from V and 1 base from J, the gap between germline ends came to 3 bases. This CDR3 has 13 amino acids. In germline, CDR1 is SEHNR, CDR2 FQNEAQ (reference sequence). The full variable domain, in which reference TRBV7-9 and TRBJ1-3 provide the parts outside the CDR3, is DTGVSQNPRHKITKRGQNVTFRCDPISEHNRLYWYRQTLGQGPEFLTYFQNEAQLEKSRLLSDRFSAERPKGSFSTLEIQRTEQGDSAMYLCASSLISGNTIYFGEGSWLTVV.

CDR3 nucleotide sequence: TGTGCCAGCAGCTTATCTAGCGGGCGAGCAGATACGCAGTATTTT. This translates into CASSLSSGRADTQYF. The chain combines TRBV7-9 with TRBJ2-3, with 8 bases fitting TRBD2. The CDR3 is 15 residues long. The J segment lost 4 bases and the V segment lost 2 bases, leaving 5 bases of the junction unmatched. Germline V lookup: CDR1 SEHNR, CDR2 FQNEAQ (reference sequence).

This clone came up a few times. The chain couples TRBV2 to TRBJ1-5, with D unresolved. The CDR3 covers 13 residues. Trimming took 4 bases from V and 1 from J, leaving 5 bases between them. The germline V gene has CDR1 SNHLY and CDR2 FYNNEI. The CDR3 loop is CASSGDSNQPQHF. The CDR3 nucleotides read TGTGCCAGCAGTGGAGACAGCAATCAGCCCCAGCATTTT.

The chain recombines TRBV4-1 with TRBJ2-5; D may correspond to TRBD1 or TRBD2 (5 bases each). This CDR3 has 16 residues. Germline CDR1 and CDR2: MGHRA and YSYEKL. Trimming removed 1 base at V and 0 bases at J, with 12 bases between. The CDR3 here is CASSQGLWGYQETQYF. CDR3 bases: TGCGCCAGCAGCCAAGGTCTGTGGGGGTACCAAGAGACCCAGTACTTC.

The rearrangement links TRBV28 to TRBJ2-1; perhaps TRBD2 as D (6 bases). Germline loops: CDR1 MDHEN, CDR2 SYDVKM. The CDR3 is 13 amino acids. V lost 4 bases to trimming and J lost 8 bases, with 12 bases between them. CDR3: CASSSRDLYEQFF. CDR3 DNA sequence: TGTGCCAGCAGTTCGCGGGACCTCTATGAGCAGTTCTTC.

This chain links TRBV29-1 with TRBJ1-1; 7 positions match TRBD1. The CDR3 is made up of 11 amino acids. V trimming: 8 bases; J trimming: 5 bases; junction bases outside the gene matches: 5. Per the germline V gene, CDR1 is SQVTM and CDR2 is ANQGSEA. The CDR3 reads CSTYRGTEAFF. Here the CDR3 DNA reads TGCAGCACCTACAGGGGTACTGAAGCTTTCTTT.

CDR3 residues: CASSLVGGVETQYF. The CDR3 bases are TGTGCCAGCAGCTTAGTCGGGGGGGTAGAGACCCAGTACTTC. J is TRBJ2-5 and V is TRBV7-2; TRBD2 agrees at 8 bases. In germline, CDR1 is SGHTA, CDR2 FQGNSA. Unmatched junction bases numbered 2, after V lost 1 base and J lost 4 bases. This CDR3 comprises 14 residues.

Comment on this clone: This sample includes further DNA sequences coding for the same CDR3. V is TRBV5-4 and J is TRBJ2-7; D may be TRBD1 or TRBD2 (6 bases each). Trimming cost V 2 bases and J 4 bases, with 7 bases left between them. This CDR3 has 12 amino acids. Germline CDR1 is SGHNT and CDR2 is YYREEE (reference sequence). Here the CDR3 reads CASSLGGYEQYF. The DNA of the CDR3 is TGTGCCAGCAGCTTAGGGGGGTACGAGCAGTACTTC.